This is a list of T cell receptor beta chains from one sample in a study of a mutant IDH1 vaccine in newly diagnosed glioma. Their antigens remain unidentified. Sequenced by immunoSEQ multiplex PCR; TCRdb stores in-frame clones only, minus some. The sample holds tens of thousands of clones, around 83% seen once. The material was PBMCs, obtained from a glioma patient whose treatment included an IDH1 peptide vaccine. The receptors shown here come from a woman in her forties or fifties with glioma. The conserved cysteine and the conserved F or W are not part of the CDR3 here. Fields, in order: V gene, D gene, CDR3 protein. D genes are given only for firm matches.

V: TRBV19
D: TRBD1
CDR3: ASKGQNYPEQY

V: TRBV30
D: -
CDR3: AWSVSDTQY

V: TRBV18
D: TRBD2
CDR3: ASSPLASGAKNIQY

V: TRBV12-5
D: -
CDR3: ASGLVLGPDSYEQY

V: TRBV14
D: -
CDR3: ASSQLGRSQETQY

V: TRBV10-2
D: TRBD1
CDR3: ASSPFRGQGRNYEQY

V: TRBV27
D: TRBD2
CDR3: ASSLAPGRGTGELF

V: TRBV5-6
D: -
CDR3: ASSLAGTYNEQF

V: TRBV28
D: -
CDR3: ASSTLDREGDNEQF

V: TRBV11-2
D: TRBD2
CDR3: ASSSLLASQETQY

V: TRBV27
D: -
CDR3: AVRGGEKLF

V: TRBV19
D: -
CDR3: ASSIVGFQPQH

V: TRBV5-6
D: -
CDR3: ASSLGPPPNYNQPQH

V: TRBV5-8
D: -
CDR3: ASSLVFGALSLNNEQF

V: TRBV11-2
D: -
CDR3: ASSPLSGRDYGYT

V: TRBV6-5
D: -
CDR3: ASSYDTQETQY

V: TRBV6-6
D: TRBD1
CDR3: ASRDRQGGGYT

V: TRBV4-1
D: -
CDR3: ASSQEQGSEQY

V: TRBV6-5
D: TRBD1
CDR3: ASSYRQGATNEKLF

V: TRBV6-6
D: TRBD1
CDR3: ASSYRGYSYEQY

V: TRBV7-3
D: -
CDR3: ASSLNGETQY

V: TRBV28
D: TRBD2
CDR3: ASRLQGLAGHEQF

V: TRBV4-2
D: -
CDR3: ASTQPQGRGSNYGYT

V: TRBV5-6
D: -
CDR3: ASSSIQGIRAEAF

V: TRBV5-4
D: TRBD1
CDR3: ASSPTGRGTDTQY

V: TRBV28
D: TRBD2
CDR3: ASSRRSGSTQETQY

V: TRBV5-1
D: TRBD1
CDR3: ASSLGDRATQAF

V: TRBV19
D: -
CDR3: ASKGLFGRNNQPQH

V: TRBV6-5
D: TRBD2
CDR3: ASMASGFSYNEQF

V: TRBV6-1
D: TRBD2
CDR3: ASSDGTSLPGTDTQY

V: TRBV4-1
D: TRBD1
CDR3: ASSQDPVTGVGYT

V: TRBV2
D: -
CDR3: ASSWAPTNEKLF

V: TRBV28
D: TRBD2
CDR3: ASSYVTSGSTDTQY

V: TRBV11-2
D: -
CDR3: ASSSLGKAF

V: TRBV28
D: -
CDR3: ASSLSGDREKLF

V: TRBV10-3
D: -
CDR3: AISEQAFSYEQY

V: TRBV5-1
D: -
CDR3: ASSTRENYEQY

V: TRBV6-5
D: -
CDR3: ASSYRDTGELF